This TCR beta chain comes out of a study of cytomegalovirus exposure and HLA in healthy donors. The germline V and J ends were trimmed by 0 bases and 3 bases, with 8 bases remaining between them. Germline values: CDR1 MGHRA, CDR2 YSYEKL. The CDR3 has 15 amino acids. A note on this clone: The same CDR3 arises from other DNA sequences in this sample as well.

The study ran its PCR with 60 Vbeta and 13 Jbeta primers. This table comes from immunoSEQ multiplex PCR, and its TCRdb copy is limited to in-frame clones, with some not included. The sample comprises 90,000 to 100,000 clones, around three fifths of which are singletons, and under 5% rests with the top ten. This TCR was recovered from a man aged 25-45 years in good health and CMV-seronegative. The sample consisted of PBMCs. The chain carries TRBV4-1 and TRBJ2-2; D ambiguous. The CDR3 sequence is CASSQDQQYTGELFF. The CDR3 DNA follows: TGCGCCAGCAGCCAAGATCAACAGTACACCGGGGAGCTGTTTTTT.